The TCR beta chain described here comes from a study of T-cell memory formation after mild COVID-19. The CDR3 consists of 13 residues. V was clipped by 7 bases and J by 1 base, with 11 bases between them. In germline, CDR1 is SGHRS, CDR2 YFSETQ. TCRdb reanalysed the 5' RACE reads using MiXCR and keeps one entry per CDR3 protein. The sample carries roughly 130,000 distinct CDR3 sequences, approximately 15% recorded once. The study, taken as a whole, reports: Clones contracting day 15 to 85 were balanced CD4/CD8; later expanders leaned CD4+.

Comment on this clonotype: Its matching antigen is unknown.

The sequenced material came from PBMCs or a T cell subset sorted from them (not recorded which). This clonotype was obtained from a man between 18 and 29 years old who had mild COVID-19 (a few samples of this study predate the infection). Cell type and time point are not known. The chain has TRBV5-1 and TRBJ1-1; D unclear. This chain's CDR3 is CASQSDPNTEAFF. The DNA of the CDR3 is TGCGCCAGCCAAAGTGATCCGAACACTGAAGCTTTCTTT.